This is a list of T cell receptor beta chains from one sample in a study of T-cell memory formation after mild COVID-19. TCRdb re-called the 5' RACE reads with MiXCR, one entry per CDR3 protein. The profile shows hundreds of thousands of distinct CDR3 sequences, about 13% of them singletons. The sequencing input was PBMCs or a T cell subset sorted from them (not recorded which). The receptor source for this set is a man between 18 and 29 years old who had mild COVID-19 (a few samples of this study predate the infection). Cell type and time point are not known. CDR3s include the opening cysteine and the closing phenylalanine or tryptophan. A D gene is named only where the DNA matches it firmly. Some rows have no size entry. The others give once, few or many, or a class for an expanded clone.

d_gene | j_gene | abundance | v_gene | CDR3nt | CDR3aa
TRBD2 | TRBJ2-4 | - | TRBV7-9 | TGTGCCAGCAGCCCGGGCCGTGCGGGGGGCCTATCCATTCGTTACTTC | CASSPGRAGGLSIRYF
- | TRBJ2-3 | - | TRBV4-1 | TGCGCCAGCAGCCAAGGTTTAGGGGGGAACACAGATACGCAGTATTTT | CASSQGLGGNTDTQYF
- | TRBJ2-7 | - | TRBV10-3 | TGTGCCATTGGGGCCCAGGGGCTCTACGAGCAGTACTTC | CAIGAQGLYEQYF
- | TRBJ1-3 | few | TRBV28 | TGTGCCAGCAGCCCAGGCGGTGGAAACACCATATATTTT | CASSPGGGNTIYF
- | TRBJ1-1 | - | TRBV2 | TGTGCCAGCAGGGAGGGCGTTTCGGAGGACACTGAAGCTTTCTTT | CASREGVSEDTEAFF
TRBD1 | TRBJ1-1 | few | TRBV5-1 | TGCGCCAGCAGCTGGCCGGACAGGGGGAACACTGAAGCTTTCTTT | CASSWPDRGNTEAFF
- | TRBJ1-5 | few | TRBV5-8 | TGTGCCAGCAGCCGGGACGCGAGTCAGCCCCAGCATTTT | CASSRDASQPQHF
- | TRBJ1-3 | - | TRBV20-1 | TGCAGTGCCGTTCAGGTCTCTGGAAACACCATATATTTT | CSAVQVSGNTIYF
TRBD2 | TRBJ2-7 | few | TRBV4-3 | TGCGCCAGCAGCCAAGATGGAAGGGGAGGGTACGAGCAGTACTTC | CASSQDGRGGYEQYF
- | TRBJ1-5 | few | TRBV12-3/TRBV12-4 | TGTGCCAGCAGTTGGAGTGCGTATAGCAATCAGCCCCAGCATTTT | CASSWSAYSNQPQHF
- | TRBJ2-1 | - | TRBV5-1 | TGCGCCAGCAGCGCCCGGACTACCCACAATGAGCAGTTCTTC | CASSARTTHNEQFF
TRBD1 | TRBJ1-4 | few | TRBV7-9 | TGTGCCAGCAGCATGACAGGGGATGAAAAACTGTTTTTT | CASSMTGDEKLFF
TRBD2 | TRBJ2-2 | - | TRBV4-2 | TGTGCCAGCAGGGGACTAGCGGTGAACACCGGGGAGCTGTTTTTT | CASRGLAVNTGELFF
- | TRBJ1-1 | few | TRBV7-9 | TGTGCCACGTGGACAGCCGGCACTGAAGCTTTCTTT | CATWTAGTEAFF
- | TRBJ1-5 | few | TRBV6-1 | TGTGCCAGCAGACGACGCGCCCTCCGCATAGGGTTAAGCAATCAGCCCCAGCATTTT | CASRRRALRIGLSNQPQHF
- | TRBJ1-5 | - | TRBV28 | TGTGCCAGCAGTACCTCTTCGGGAGGGAATCAGCCCCAGCATTTT | CASSTSSGGNQPQHF
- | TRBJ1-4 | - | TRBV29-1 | TGCAGCGTTGTGACCGGCGAAAAACTGTTTTTT | CSVVTGEKLFF
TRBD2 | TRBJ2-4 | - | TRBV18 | TGTGCCAGCTCACCGTTAGCGGGGGGGAAAAACATTCAGTACTTC | CASSPLAGGKNIQYF
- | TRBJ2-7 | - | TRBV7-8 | TGTGCCAGCAGCTTAGCAGCGGCAGCGGAGCAGTACTTC | CASSLAAAAEQYF
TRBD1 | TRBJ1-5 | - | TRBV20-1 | TGCAGTGCTAGAGGGACAGGGGCCGAAGGTGGCAATCAGCCCCAGCATTTT | CSARGTGAEGGNQPQHF
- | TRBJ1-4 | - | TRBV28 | TGTGCCAGCAGAATCGCAGGGTATGAAAAACTGTTTTTT | CASRIAGYEKLFF
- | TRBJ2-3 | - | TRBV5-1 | TGCGCCAGCAGAAAGCAGGGGGAGGTCACAGATACGCAGTATTTT | CASRKQGEVTDTQYF
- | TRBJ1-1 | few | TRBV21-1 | TGTGCCAGCAGCAGAGGTACCAGGACAGGGAAGAACACTGAAGCTTTCTTT | CASSRGTRTGKNTEAFF
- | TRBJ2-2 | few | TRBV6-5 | TGTGCCAGCAGTTACTCACAGGATAACACCGGGGAGCTGTTTTTT | CASSYSQDNTGELFF
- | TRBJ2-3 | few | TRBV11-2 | TGTGCCAGTATGAAGCTTAACAGGGAGGGCACAGATACGCAGTATTTT | CASMKLNREGTDTQYF
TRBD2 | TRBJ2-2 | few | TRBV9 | TGTGCCAGCAGCGCAGGGACTAGCGCGGCCGGGGAGCTGTTTTTT | CASSAGTSAAGELFF
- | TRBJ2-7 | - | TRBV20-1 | TGCAGTGCTAGAGATCTCCGGGCCTACGAGCAGTACTTC | CSARDLRAYEQYF
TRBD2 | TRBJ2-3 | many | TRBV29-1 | TGCAGCGTGGACGGGACTAGCGGGGCCACAGATACGCAGTATTTT | CSVDGTSGATDTQYF
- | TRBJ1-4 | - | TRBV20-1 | TGCAGTGCCCCGCGGCTCGAAGATGAAAAACTGTTTTTT | CSAPRLEDEKLFF
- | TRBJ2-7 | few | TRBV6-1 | TGTGCCAGCAGGGGAGGGGGTTCGCCTTACGAGCAGTACTTC | CASRGGGSPYEQYF
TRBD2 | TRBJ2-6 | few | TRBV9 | TGTGCCAGCAGCGCAAGAGTGACGGGGGGTATAACTTCTGGGGCCAACGTCCTGACTTTC | CASSARVTGGITSGANVLTF
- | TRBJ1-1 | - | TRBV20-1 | TGCAGTGCTAGGGGGGGTGAGGGCTCCCTAGTAGCTTTCTTT | CSARGGEGSLVAFF
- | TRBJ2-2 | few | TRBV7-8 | TGTGCCAGCAGCTTTCGGGTTATGTTTAGGGACACCGGGGAGCTGTTTTTT | CASSFRVMFRDTGELFF
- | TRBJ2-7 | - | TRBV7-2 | TGTGCCAGCAGCTTGAAGGCTCCCGAGCAGTACTTC | CASSLKAPEQYF
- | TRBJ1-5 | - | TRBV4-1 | TGCGCCAGCAGCCAAGATGGAGGGAGCAATCAGCCCCAGCATTTT | CASSQDGGSNQPQHF
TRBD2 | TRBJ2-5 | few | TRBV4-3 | TGCGCCAGCAGCCAAGATACGCGGGGGGGCCTGGAGACCCAGTACTTC | CASSQDTRGGLETQYF
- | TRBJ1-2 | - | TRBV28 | TGTGCCAGCACATCACACGGGACCGGTGACTATGGCTACACCTTC | CASTSHGTGDYGYTF
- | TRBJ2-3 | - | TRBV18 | TGTGCCAGCTCACCACCGGGATCGGCCACAGATACGCAGTATTTT | CASSPPGSATDTQYF
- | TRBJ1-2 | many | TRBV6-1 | TGTGCCAGCAGTGAAGGCGCGGGGAGCGGCGGCTACACCTTC | CASSEGAGSGGYTF
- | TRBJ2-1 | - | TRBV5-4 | TGTGCCAGCAGCCAGCCGGGGCGTTTATACAATGAGCAGTTCTTC | CASSQPGRLYNEQFF
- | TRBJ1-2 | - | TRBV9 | TGTGCCAGCAGCGTACAGGGCACTTCAAGCTATGGCTACACCTTC | CASSVQGTSSYGYTF
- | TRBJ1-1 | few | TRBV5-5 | TGTGCCAGCAGCCCAAACCCGACAGGGAACACTGAAGCTTTCTTT | CASSPNPTGNTEAFF
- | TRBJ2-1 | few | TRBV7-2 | TGTGCCAGCCACCCGGACAGATACAATGAGCAGTTCTTC | CASHPDRYNEQFF
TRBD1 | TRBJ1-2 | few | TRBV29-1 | TGCAGCGCAGATACAGGGGTTGGTGGCTACACCTTC | CSADTGVGGYTF
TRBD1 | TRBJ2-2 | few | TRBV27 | TGTGCCAGCACCCCACTAGGGACAGGGGTCACCGGGGAGCTGTTTTTT | CASTPLGTGVTGELFF
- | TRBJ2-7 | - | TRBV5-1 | TGCGCCAGCAGCATCCGACAGGATTCCTACGAGCAGTACTTC | CASSIRQDSYEQYF
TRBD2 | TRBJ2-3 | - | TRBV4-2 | TGTGCCAGCAGCCAGTTTCTAGCGGGGGGCTCAGATACGCAGTATTTT | CASSQFLAGGSDTQYF
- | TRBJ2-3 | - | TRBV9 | TGTGCCAGCAGCGTAGCGTCAGGAGGACCCACAGATACGCAGTATTTT | CASSVASGGPTDTQYF
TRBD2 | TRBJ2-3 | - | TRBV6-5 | TGTGCCAGCAGTTACTCAACTAGCGGGGTGCCCGGAGATACGCAGTATTTT | CASSYSTSGVPGDTQYF